Described below is a single T cell receptor beta chain sequence and its context. Its antigen is still unknown. No base quality information exists; no much larger clone differs at one position. The data belong to a study of response to subunit inactivated influenza vaccine (dated by TCRdb to the late 2010s). Looking at the study overall: Deep quantitative profiling of the T cell receptor repertoire was used in the study to follow responses to a trivalent subunit inactivated influenza vaccine. The paper's findings and limits, for the study overall: The authors suggested that each seasonal influenza vaccination may recruit only a limited number of new T cells.

The library came from RT-PCR. Sequencing used an Illumina HiSeq 2500. The public reads were reprocessed in TCRdb via fastp at Q25 and MiXCR, keeping in-frame beta chains. Rows are combined by CDR3 protein, so each entry shows the most common genes and DNA. The sample yields 650,000 to 700,000 distinct CDR3 sequences; 15% to 17% were counted once. The ten largest clones represent approximately 10% of the sample. Relative to germline, V is missing 1 base and J is missing 7 bases, with 7 bases of the junction outside any gene match. CDR3 length: 17 amino acids, cysteine to phenylalanine. Only CDR3 DNA remains: 51 bases, in frame from the first base. CDR1 is given as MNHNS and CDR2 as SASEGT, both from the germline V gene.

This TCR was sampled from a man aged 45-65 years who received an inactivated influenza vaccine. Donor details come from another sample of the same person, matched by shared clones. Source: PBMCs from blood, taken 12 days after vaccination. The receptor chain draws on TRBV6-1 and TRBJ2-1, with TRBD2 identical over 13 junction bases. This receptor has the CDR3 CASSEVLAGGDGNEQFF. The bases are TGTGCCAGCAGTGAAGTACTAGCGGGAGGGGACGGAAATGAGCAGTTCTTC.